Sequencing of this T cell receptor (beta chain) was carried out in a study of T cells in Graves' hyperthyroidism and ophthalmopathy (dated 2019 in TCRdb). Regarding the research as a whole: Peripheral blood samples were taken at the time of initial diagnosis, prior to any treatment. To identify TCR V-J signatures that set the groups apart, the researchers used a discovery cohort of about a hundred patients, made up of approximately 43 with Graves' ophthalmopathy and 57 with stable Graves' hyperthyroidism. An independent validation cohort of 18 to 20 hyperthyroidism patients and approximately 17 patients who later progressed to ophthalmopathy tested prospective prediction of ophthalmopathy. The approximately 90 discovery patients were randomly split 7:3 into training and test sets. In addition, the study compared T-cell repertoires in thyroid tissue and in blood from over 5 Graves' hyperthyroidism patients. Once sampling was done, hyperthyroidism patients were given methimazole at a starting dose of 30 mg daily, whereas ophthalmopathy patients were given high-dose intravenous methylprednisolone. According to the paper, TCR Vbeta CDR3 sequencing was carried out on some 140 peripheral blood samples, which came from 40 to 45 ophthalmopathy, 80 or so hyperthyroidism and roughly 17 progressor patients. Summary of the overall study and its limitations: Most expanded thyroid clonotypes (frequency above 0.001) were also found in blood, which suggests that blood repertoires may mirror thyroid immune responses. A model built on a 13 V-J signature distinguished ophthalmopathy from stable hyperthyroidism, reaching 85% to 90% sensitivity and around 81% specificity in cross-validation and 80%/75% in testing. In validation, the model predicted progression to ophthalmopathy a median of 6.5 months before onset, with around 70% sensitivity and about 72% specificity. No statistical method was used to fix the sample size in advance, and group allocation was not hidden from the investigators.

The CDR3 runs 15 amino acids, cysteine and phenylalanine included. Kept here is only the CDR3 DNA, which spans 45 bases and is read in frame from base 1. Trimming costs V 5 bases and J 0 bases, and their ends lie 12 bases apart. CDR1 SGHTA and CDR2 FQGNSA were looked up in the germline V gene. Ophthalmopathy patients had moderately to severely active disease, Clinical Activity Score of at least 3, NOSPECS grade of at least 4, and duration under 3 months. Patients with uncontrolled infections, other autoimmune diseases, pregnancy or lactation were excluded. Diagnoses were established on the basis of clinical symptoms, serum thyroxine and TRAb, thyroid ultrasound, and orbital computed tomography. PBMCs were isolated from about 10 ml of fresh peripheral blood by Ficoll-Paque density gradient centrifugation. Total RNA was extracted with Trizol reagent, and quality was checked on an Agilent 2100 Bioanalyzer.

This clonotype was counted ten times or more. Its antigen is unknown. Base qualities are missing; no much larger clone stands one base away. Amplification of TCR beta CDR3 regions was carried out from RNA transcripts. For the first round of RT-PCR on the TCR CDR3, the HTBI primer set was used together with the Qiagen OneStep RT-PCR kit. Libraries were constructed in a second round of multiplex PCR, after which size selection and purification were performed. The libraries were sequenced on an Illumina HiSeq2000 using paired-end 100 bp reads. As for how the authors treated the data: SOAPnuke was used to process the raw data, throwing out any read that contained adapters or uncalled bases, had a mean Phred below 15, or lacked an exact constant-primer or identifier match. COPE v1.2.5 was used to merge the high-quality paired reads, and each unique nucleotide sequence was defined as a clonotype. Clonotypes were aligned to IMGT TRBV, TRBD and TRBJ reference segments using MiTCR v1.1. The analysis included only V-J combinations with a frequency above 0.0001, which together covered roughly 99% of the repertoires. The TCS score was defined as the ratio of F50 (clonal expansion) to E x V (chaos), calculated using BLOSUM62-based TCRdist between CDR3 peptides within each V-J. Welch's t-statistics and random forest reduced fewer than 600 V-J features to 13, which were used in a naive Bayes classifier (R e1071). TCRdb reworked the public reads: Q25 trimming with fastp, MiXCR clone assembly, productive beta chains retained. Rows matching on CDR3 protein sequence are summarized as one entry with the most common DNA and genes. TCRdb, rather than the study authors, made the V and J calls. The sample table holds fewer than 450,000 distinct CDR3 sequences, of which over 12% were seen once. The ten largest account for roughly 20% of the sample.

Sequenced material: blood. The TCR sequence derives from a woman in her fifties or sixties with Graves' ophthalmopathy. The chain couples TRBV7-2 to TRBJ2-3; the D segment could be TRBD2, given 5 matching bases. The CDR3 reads CASSRGITSTDTQYF. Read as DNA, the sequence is TGTGCCAGCAGCCGAGGGATTACTAGCACAGATACGCAGTATTTT.